These 8 T cell receptor beta chains share one sample of origin, sequenced in a study of blood T cell repertoires in COVID-19. Sequencing was performed with immunoSEQ multiplex PCR; in TCRdb, only in-frame clones are kept and a portion is missing. The sample has about 270,000 clones, around 91% seen once; the top ten hold 2% to 3%. Sequenced material: PBMCs or T cells enriched from blood (not recorded which). All receptors come from a woman younger than 30 who had recovered from COVID-19.

The CDR3: CASSPASGDLFYGYTF. The CDR3 DNA is TGTGCCAGCAGTCCTGCATCAGGGGATTTATTCTATGGCTACACCTTC. The chain joins TRBV28 to TRBJ1-2, with D possibly being TRBD1 (6 bases). This CDR3 has 16 residues. V lost 5 bases and J 4 bases, leaving 20 bases between the germline ends. Germline V gene data show CDR1 as MDHEN and CDR2 as SYDVKM.

This chain joins TRBV13 and TRBJ2-1; 8 bases are a match to TRBD2. The J segment lost 9 bases and the V segment lost 5 bases, leaving 9 bases of the junction unmatched. This CDR3 is 14 amino acids long. Germline CDR1 is PRHDT and CDR2 is FYEKMQ (reference sequence). CDR3 in amino acids: CASSRVGAGAEQFF. The CDR3 nucleotides are TGTGCCAGCAGCCGGGTCGGAGCGGGGGCTGAGCAGTTCTTC.

This chain links TRBV27 with TRBJ2-5, with D perhaps matching TRBD1 (5 bases). V was cut by 5 bases and J by 4 bases, with 17 bases left in between. The CDR3 loop spans 15 amino acids. Germline-derived CDR1 and CDR2 are MNHEY and SMNVEV (reference sequence). The CDR3 loop reads CASSAFEDGAETQYF. The CDR3 DNA reads TGTGCCAGCAGTGCCTTCGAGGATGGGGCAGAGACCCAGTACTTC.

The chain uses TRBV19 and TRBJ1-6; 8 positions agree with TRBD1. V shed 0 bases and J 7 bases; nucleotides not matched to a gene: 5. The CDR3 totals 16 residues. Per the germline V gene, CDR1 is LNHDA and CDR2 is SQIVND (reference sequence). The CDR3 spells CASSIDPNRGNSPLHF. In DNA form, the CDR3 reads TGTGCCAGTAGTATAGATCCGAACAGGGGGAATTCACCCCTCCACTTT. The full variable domain, completed using reference TRBV19 and TRBJ1-6, is DGGITQSPKYLFRKEGQNVTLSCEQNLNHDAMYWYRQDPGQGLRLIYYSQIVNDFQKGDIAEGYSVSREKKESFPLTVTSAQKNPTAFYLCASSIDPNRGNSPLHFGNGTRLTVT.

This chain uses TRBV19 with TRBJ2-1, with TRBD1 matching over 11 bases. Trimming removed 4 bases from V and 7 bases from J; junction bases left unmatched: 12. The germline V gene has CDR1 LNHDA and CDR2 SQIVND (reference sequence). The CDR3 is made up of 17 amino acids. In DNA form, the CDR3 reads TGTGCCAGTAGTAAAGGGGAGGGGACAGGGGGGAGGAATGAGCAGTTCTTC. As protein: CASSKGEGTGGRNEQFF.

The chain joins TRBV10-3 to TRBJ2-6; perhaps TRBD2 as D (5 bases). V shed 8 bases and J shed 2 bases, with 10 bases lying between them. This CDR3 comprises 14 residues. Germline CDR1 ENHRY, CDR2 SYGVKD. CDR3 sequence: CAIAEGAGANVLTF. The CDR3 DNA is TGTGCCATCGCCGAGGGCGCTGGGGCCAACGTCCTGACTTTC.

This rearrangement joins TRBV28 to TRBJ1-2, with D possibly TRBD1 on 6 matching bases. Trimming cost V 2 bases and J 8 bases, with 15 bases left between them. CDR1 and CDR2 (germline): MDHEN, SYDVKM. The CDR3 extends over 14 amino acids. This CDR3 reads CASSLGGKVGGYTF. The DNA for the CDR3 is TGTGCCAGCAGTTTAGGGGGCAAGGTAGGCGGCTACACCTTC.

V usage is TRBV4-1 and J usage is TRBJ1-2, with D unresolved. The CDR3 has 13 residues. Germline V lookup: CDR1 MGHRA, CDR2 YSYEKL. The V and J ends lost 0 bases and 5 bases respectively, with 7 bases between them. The CDR3 DNA reads TGCGCCAGCAGCCAAGATGGACTTTATGGCTACACCTTC. Translated: CASSQDGLYGYTF.